This entry lists 3 T cell receptor beta chains sequenced from one sample in a study of shared clonotypes between healthy human individuals. The method was immunoSEQ multiplex PCR; TCRdb's version includes in-frame clones alone and lacks a portion of them. The sample records about 1 million clones, 65% to 80% being singletons. The source material was memory CD4+ T cells sorted from blood. Described subset: CD45RA-negative fraction. Every receptor here comes from a man between 18 and 29 years old in good health.

This chain's CDR3 is CASSPSISGTIYEQYF. CDR3 coding DNA: TGTGCCAGCTCACCATCGATATCGGGGACCATATACGAGCAGTACTTC. This sequence joins TRBV18 and TRBJ2-7; perhaps D is TRBD1 or TRBD2 (5 bases each). CDR1 is KGHSH, CDR2 LQKENI, per germline. V lost 2 bases and J 4 bases, leaving 18 bases between the germline ends. This CDR3 is 16 amino acids long.

The chain employs TRBV7-2 and TRBJ2-6, with TRBD2 matching over 11 bases. Looked up from germline, CDR1 is SGHTA and CDR2 is FQGNSA. This CDR3 is built from 19 residues. V shed 1 base and J 0 bases; nucleotides not matched to a gene: 5. The CDR3 nucleotides are TGTGCCAGCAGCTTAGGGCTAGCGGGAGGTTCCTCTGGGGCCAACGTCCTGACTTTC. It translates to CASSLGLAGGSSGANVLTF.

V gene TRBV6-5 combines with J gene TRBJ2-3, with 12 nucleotides matching TRBD2. CDR1 is MNHEY and CDR2 is SVGAGI in the germline V gene. V lost 6 bases and J lost 6; bases outside the gene matches: 7. The CDR3 totals 15 residues. This CDR3 reads CASSRWTSGVDTQYF. CDR3 DNA sequence: TGTGCCAGCAGCCGTTGGACTAGCGGGGTGGATACGCAGTATTTT.